This TCR beta chain was identified during a study of graft-versus-host responses after intestinal transplantation. For the study at large: Transplants given to recipients were multivisceral, liver-intestinal, or isolated intestinal. Regarding the study as a whole: The authors found GvH clones in recipient marrow, some appearing first in ileum or blood. Allograft graft-versus-host to host-versus-graft clonal ratios ran high in patients with graft-donor T cell macrochimerism.

Assay used: immunoSEQ multiplex PCR; TCRdb lists only in-frame clones, some missing. This table has tens of thousands of clones, 80% to 95% appearing once. A word on this clone: No antigen is known for it.

The V gene's germline CDR1 is MDHEN and CDR2 SYDVKM. The CDR3 is 12 residues long. With 6 bases clipped from V and 5 bases from J, the junction kept 4 bases outside the gene matches. This specimen was unstimulated CD4+ T cells sorted from spleen or lymph node cells, taken before intestinal transplant. The TCR sequence derives from a human donor who received an intestinal transplant. The genes are TRBV28 and TRBJ2-7; 7 nucleotides align to TRBD1. DNA for the CDR3: TGTGCCAGCAGGGGCACAGGGGACGAGCAGTACTTC. Translated: CASRGTGDEQYF.